This T cell receptor beta chain originates from a study of blood T cell repertoires in COVID-19. In germline, CDR1 is SGHRS, CDR2 YFSETQ. This CDR3 has 15 residues. Trimming left V 4 bases short and J 7 bases short, with 20 bases between. This table comes from immunoSEQ multiplex PCR, and its TCRdb copy is limited to in-frame clones, with some not included. The profile shows some 80,000 clones, around 74% of them singletons. This chain links TRBV5-1 with TRBJ1-2; D is unclear. Specimen: peripheral blood. The source is a human donor in a cohort sampled during active COVID-19. DNA of the CDR3: TGCGCCAGCAGCCCAACGTCCACATGGGCCTCTGGCTACACCTTC. Its protein product is CASSPTSTWASGYTF.